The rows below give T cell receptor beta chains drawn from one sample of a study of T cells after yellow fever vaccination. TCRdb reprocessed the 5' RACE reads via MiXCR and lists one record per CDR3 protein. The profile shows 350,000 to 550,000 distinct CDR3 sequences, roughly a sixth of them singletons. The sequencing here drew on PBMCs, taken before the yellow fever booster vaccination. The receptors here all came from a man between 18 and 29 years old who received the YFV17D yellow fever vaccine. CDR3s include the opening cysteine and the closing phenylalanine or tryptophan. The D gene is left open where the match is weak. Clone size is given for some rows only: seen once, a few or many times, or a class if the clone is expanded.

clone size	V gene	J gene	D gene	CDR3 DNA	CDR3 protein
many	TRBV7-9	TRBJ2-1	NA	TGTGCCAGCAGCTTTGTTAATGAGCAGTTCTTC	CASSFVNEQFF
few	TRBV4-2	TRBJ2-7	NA	TGTGCCAGCAGCCAAGATAGATCGGATTACGAGCAGTACTTC	CASSQDRSDYEQYF
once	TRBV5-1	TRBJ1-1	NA	TGCGCCAGCAGTATCAGGGGCGGGAACACTGAAGCTTTCTTT	CASSIRGGNTEAFF
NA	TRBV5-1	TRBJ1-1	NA	TGCGCCAGCAGCTTGGGGTTGAGGGATGACACTGAAGCTTTCTTT	CASSLGLRDDTEAFF
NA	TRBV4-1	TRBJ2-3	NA	TGCGCCAGCAGCCAAGTGGCCAGGCGCTTATGGGAGACGCAGTATTTT	CASSQVARRLWETQYF
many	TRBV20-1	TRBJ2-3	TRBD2	TGCAGTGCTAAAATGGGCGGGGGGGCATCAGATACGCAGTATTTT	CSAKMGGGASDTQYF
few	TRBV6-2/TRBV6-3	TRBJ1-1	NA	TGTGCCAGCAGTTTCACCACGGGACGGCTGAACACTGAAGCTTTCTTT	CASSFTTGRLNTEAFF
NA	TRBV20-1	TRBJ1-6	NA	TGCAGTGCTAGAGATTTGGGACACGTGAGCTCCTATAATTCACCCCTCCACTTT	CSARDLGHVSSYNSPLHF
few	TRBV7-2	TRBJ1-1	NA	TGTGCCAGCAGCTTATACAGTTTGAACACTGAAGCTTTCTTT	CASSLYSLNTEAFF
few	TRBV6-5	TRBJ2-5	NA	TGTGCCAGCCAACTAAGGAACCAAGAGACCCAGTACTTC	CASQLRNQETQYF
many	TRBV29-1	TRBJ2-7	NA	TGCAGCGTTGAAGATCTTTGGGAGGGGGGGCTGCGGCAGTACTTC	CSVEDLWEGGLRQYF
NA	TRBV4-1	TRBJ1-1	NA	TGCGCCAGCAGACTTTTCCTGAACACTGAAGCTTTCTTT	CASRLFLNTEAFF
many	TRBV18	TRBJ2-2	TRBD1	TGTGCCAGCTCACCCTCGACAGGGACCGGGGAGCTGTTTTTT	CASSPSTGTGELFF